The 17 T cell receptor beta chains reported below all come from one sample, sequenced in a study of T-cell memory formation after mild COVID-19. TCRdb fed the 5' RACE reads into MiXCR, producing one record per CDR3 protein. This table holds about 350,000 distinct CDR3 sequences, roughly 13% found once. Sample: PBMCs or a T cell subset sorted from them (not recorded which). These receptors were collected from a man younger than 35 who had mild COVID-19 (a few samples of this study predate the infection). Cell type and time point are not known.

The chain's CDR3 is CASSRLKDQEQYV. CDR3 DNA sequence: TGTGCCAGCAGCCGCCTCAAGGACCAAGAGCAGTACGTC. The genes are TRBV5-6 and TRBJ2-7; D not resolved. The CDR3 length is 13 residues. CDR1 and CDR2 (germline): SGHDT, YYEEEE. V lost 4 bases and J 7 bases, leaving 15 bases between the germline ends.

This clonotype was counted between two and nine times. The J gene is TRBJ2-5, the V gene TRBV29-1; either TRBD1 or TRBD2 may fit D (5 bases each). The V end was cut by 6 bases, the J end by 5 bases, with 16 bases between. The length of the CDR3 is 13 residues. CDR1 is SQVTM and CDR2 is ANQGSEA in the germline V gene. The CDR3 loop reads CSVRDPLVETQYF. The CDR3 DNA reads TGCAGCGTCCGGGACCCCCTAGTTGAGACCCAGTACTTC.

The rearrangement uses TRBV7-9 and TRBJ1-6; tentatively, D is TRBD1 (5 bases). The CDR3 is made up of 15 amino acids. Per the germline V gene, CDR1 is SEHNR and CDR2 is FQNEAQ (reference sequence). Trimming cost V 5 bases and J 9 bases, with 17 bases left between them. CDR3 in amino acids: CASSRSSRVGSPLHF. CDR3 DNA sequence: TGTGCCAGCAGCCGGAGCAGCAGGGTCGGTTCACCCCTCCACTTT. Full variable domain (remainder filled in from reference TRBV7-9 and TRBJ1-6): DTGVSQNPRHKITKRGQNVTFRCDPISEHNRLYWYRQTLGQGPEFLTYFQNEAQLEKSRLLSDRFSAERPKGSFSTLEIQRTEQGDSAMYLCASSRSSRVGSPLHFGNGTRLTVT.

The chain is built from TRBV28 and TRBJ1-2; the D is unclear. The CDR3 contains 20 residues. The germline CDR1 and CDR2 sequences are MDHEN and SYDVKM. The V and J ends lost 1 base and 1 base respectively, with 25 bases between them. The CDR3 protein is CASSLSRTALGSFFNYGYTF. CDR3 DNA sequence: TGTGCCAGCAGTTTATCCCGGACGGCGTTAGGGTCTTTCTTTAACTATGGCTACACCTTC.

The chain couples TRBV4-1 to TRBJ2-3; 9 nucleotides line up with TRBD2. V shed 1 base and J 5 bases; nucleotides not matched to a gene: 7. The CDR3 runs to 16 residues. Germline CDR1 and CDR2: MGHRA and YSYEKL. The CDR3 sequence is CASSQAGGGVGDTQYF. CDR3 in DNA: TGCGCCAGCAGCCAAGCCGGCGGGGGGGTCGGAGATACGCAGTATTTT.

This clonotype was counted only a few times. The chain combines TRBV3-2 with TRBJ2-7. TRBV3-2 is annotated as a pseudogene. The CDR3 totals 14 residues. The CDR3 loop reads CASSQDLGDYEQYV. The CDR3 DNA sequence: TGTGCCAGCAGCCAAGATCTGGGGGACTACGAGCAGTACGTC.

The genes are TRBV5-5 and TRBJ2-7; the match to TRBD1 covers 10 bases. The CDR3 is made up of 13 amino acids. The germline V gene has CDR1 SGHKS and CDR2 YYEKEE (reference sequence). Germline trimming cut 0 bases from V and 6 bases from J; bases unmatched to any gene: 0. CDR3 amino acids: CASSLGTGGEQYF. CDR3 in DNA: TGTGCCAGCAGCTTGGGGACAGGGGGCGAGCAGTACTTC.

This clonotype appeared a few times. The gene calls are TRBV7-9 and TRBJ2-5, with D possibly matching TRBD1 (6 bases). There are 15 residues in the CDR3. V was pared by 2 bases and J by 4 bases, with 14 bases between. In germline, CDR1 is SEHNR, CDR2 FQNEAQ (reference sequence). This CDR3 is CASSLSPRGRETQYF. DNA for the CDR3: TGTGCCAGCAGCTTAAGCCCGAGGGGGAGAGAGACCCAGTACTTC.

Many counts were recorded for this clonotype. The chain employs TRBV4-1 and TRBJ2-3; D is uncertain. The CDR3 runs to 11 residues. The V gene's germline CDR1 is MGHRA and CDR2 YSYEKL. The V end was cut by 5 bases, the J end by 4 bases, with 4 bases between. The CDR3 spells CASSSPDTQYF. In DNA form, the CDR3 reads TGCGCCAGCAGCTCCCCAGATACGCAGTATTTT.

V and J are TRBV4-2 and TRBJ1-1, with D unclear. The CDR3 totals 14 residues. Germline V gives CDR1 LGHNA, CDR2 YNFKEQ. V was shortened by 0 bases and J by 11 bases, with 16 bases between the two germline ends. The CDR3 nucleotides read TGTGCCAGCAGCCAAGATCTGGGCCAGGTGGTGGCTTTCTTT. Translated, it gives CASSQDLGQVVAFF.

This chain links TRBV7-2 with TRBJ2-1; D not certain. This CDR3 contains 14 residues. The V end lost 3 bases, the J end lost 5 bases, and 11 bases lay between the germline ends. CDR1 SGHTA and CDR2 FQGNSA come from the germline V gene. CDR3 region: CASSLLRANNEQFF. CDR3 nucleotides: TGTGCCAGCAGCTTGCTCCGGGCTAACAATGAGCAGTTCTTC.

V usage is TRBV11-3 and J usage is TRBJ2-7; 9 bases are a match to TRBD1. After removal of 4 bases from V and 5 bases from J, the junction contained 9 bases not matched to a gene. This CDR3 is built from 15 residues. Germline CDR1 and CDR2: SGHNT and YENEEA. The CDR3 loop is CASSSQGANPDEQYF. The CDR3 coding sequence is TGTGCCAGCAGCTCACAGGGGGCCAACCCCGACGAGCAGTACTTC.

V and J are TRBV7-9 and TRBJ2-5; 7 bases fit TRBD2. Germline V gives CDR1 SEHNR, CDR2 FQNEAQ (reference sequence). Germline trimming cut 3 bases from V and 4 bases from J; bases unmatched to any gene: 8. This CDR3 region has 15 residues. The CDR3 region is CASSFRLGEGETQYF. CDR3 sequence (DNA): TGTGCCAGCAGCTTCAGACTAGGGGAGGGAGAGACCCAGTACTTC.

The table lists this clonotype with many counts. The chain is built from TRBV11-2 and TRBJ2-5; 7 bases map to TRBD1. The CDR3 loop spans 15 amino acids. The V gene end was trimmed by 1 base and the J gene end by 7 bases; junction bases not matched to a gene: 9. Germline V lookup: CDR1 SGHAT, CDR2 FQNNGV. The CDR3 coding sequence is TGTGCCAGCAGCTTAGCCAGGGGGTACCGGGGGACCCAGTACTTC. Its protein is CASSLARGYRGTQYF. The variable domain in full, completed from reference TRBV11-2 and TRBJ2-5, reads EAGVAQSPRYKIIEKRQSVAFWCNPISGHATLYWYQQILGQGPKLLIQFQNNGVVDDSQLPKDRFSAERLKGVDSTLKIQPAKLEDSAVYLCASSLARGYRGTQYFGPGTRLLVL.

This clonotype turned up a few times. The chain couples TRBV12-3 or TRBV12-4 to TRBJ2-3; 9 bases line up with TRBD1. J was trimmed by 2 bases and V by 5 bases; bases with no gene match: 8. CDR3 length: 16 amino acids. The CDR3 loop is CASSLSTGGLTDTQYF. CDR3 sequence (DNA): TGTGCCAGCAGTCTATCCACAGGGGGCCTCACAGATACGCAGTATTTT.

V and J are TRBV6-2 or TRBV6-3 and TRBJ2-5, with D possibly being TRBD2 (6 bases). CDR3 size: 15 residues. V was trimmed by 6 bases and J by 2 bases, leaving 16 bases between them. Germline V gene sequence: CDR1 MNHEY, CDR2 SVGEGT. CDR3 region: CASSPAAGRQETQYF. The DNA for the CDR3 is TGTGCCAGCAGCCCAGCGGCGGGACGACAAGAGACCCAGTACTTC.

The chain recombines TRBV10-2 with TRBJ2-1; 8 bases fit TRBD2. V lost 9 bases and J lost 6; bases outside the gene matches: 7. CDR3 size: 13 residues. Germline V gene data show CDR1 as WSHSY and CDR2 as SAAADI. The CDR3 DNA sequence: TGCGCCAGTCACATCGGGGGGGGCAATGAGCAGTTCTTC. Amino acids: CASHIGGGNEQFF.